The entry below describes one TCR beta chain. This sample is drawn from a study of tumor T cells in aggressive B-cell lymphoma. Repertoires were generated with immunoSEQ multiplex PCR, while TCRdb's copy carries only in-frame clones and drops some. The sample consists of 5,000 to 7,000 clones, roughly 90% of them appearing once. CDR1 and CDR2 from the germline V gene are LNHDA and SQIVND (reference sequence). The CDR3 runs 15 residues. The V segment lost 7 bases and the J segment 5 bases; nucleotides outside the gene matches: 9. This chain links TRBV19 with TRBJ2-1, with TRBD1 matching over 9 bases. The receptor's source is an adult with diffuse large B cell lymphoma. Some clones in this sample may be carry-over from other donors' samples. Sequenced material: tumor tissue. The CDR3 bases are TGTGCCAGTAAACCCCAGGGACAGGGCAACAATGAGCAGTTCTTC. It translates to CASKPQGQGNNEQFF.